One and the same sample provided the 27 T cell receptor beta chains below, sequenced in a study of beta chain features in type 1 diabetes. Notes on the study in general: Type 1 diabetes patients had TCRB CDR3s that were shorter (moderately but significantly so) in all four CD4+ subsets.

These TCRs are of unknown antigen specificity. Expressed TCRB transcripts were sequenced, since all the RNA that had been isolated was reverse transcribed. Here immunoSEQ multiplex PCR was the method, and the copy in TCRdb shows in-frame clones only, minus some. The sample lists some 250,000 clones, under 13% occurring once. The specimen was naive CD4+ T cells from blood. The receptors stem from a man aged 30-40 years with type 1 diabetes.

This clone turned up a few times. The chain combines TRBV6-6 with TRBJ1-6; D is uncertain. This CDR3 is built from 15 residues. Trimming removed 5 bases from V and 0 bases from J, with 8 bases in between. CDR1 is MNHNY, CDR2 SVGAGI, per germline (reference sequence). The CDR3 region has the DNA TGTGCCAGCAGTCCCGGGAGCTCCTATAATTCACCCCTCCACTTT. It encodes CASSPGSSYNSPLHF.

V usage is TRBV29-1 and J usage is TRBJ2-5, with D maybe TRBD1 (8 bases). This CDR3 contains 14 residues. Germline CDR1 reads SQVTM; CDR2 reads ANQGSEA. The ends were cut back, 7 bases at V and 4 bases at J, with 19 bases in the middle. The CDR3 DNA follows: TGCAGCGGGGGGGGCGGACAGGGCGCAGAGACCCAGTACTTC. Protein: CSGGGGQGAETQYF.

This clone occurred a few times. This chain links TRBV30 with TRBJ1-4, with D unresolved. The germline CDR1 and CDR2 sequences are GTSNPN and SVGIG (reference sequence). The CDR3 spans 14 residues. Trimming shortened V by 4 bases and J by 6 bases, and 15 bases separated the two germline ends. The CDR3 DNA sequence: TGTGCCTGGAACTTACACTCGGCGGATGAAAAACTGTTTTTT. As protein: CAWNLHSADEKLFF.

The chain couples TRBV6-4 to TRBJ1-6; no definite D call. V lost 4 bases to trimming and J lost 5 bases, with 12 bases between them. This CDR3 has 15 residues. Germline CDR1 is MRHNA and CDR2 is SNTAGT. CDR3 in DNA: TGTGCCAGCAGTGCGGCGGCCCCAGATAATTCACCCCTCCACTTT. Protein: CASSAAAPDNSPLHF.

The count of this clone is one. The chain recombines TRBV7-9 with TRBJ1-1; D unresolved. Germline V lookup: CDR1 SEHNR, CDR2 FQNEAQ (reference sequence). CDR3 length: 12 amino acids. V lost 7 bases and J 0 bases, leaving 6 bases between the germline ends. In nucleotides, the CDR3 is TGTGCCAGCAACATCATGAACACTGAAGCTTTCTTT. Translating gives CASNIMNTEAFF.

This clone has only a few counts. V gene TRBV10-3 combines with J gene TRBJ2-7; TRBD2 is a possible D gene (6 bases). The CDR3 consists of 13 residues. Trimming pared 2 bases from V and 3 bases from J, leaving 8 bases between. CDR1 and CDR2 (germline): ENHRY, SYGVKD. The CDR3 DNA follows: TGTGCCATCAGTGAGATGGGAGGCTACGAGCAGTACTTC. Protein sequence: CAISEMGGYEQYF.

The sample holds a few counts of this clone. CDR3 sequence reads: CASSSGTSGQETQYF. The CDR3 DNA sequence: TGTGCCAGCAGCTCCGGGACTAGCGGACAAGAGACCCAGTACTTC. The chain links TRBV7-2 to TRBJ2-5, with 11 bases aligning to TRBD2. The CDR3 spans 15 residues. Germline loops: CDR1 SGHTA, CDR2 FQGNSA. V trimming: 4 bases; J trimming: 2 bases; junction bases outside the gene matches: 3.

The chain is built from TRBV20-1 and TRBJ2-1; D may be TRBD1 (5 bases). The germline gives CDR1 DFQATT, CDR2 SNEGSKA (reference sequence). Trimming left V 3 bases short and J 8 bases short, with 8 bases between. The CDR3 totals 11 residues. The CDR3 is CSASQGHEQFF. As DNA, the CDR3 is TGCAGTGCTAGTCAGGGCCATGAGCAGTTCTTC.

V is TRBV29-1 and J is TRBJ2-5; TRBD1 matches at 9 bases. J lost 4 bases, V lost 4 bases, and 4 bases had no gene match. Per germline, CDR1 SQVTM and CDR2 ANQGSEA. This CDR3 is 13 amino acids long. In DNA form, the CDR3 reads TGCAGCGTTGGGGAGACAGGGGGAGAGACCCAGTACTTC. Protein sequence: CSVGETGGETQYF.

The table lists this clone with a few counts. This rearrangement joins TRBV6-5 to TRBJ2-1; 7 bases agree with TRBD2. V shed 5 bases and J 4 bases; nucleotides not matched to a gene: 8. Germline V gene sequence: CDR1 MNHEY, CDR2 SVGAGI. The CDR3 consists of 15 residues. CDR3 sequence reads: CASSTSGGPYNEQFF. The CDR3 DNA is TGTGCCAGCAGTACCTCGGGGGGACCATACAATGAGCAGTTCTTC.

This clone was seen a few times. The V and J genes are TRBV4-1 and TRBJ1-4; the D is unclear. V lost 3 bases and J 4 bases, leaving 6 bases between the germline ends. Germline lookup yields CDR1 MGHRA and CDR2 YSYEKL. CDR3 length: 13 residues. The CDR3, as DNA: TGCGCCAGCAGCCAGGCTCTTAATGAAAAACTGTTTTTT. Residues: CASSQALNEKLFF.

The CDR3 bases are TGTGCCAGTAGTGCTCGACAGATCTCGGAAGGCTACACCTTC. This sequence encodes CASSARQISEGYTF. The chain combines TRBV19 with TRBJ1-2; D is perhaps TRBD1 (5 bases). This CDR3 is built from 14 residues. The germline V gene encodes CDR1 LNHDA and CDR2 SQIVND (reference sequence). With 5 bases removed from V and 8 bases from J, the gap between germline ends came to 18 bases.

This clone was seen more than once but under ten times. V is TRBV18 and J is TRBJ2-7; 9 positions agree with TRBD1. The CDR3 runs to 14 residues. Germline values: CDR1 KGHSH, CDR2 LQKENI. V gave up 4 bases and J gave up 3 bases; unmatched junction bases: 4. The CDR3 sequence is CASSQGQGVYEQYF. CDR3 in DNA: TGTGCCAGCTCACAGGGACAGGGAGTCTACGAGCAGTACTTC.

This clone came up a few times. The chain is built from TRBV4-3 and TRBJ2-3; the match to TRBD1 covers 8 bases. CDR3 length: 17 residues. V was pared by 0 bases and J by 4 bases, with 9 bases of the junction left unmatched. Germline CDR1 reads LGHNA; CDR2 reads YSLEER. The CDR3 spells CASSQEGTGTVADTQYF. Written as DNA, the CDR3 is TGCGCCAGCAGCCAAGAAGGGACAGGTACTGTGGCAGATACGCAGTATTTT.

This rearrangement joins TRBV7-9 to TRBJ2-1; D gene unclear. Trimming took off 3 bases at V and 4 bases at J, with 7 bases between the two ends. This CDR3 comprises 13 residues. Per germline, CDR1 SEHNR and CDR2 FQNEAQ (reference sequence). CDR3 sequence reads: CASSLMAYNEQFF. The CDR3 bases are TGTGCCAGCAGCTTGATGGCATACAATGAGCAGTTCTTC.

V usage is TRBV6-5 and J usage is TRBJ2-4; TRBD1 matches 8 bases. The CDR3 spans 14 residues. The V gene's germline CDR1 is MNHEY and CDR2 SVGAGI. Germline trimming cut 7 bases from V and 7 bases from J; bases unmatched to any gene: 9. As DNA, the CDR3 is TGTGCCAGCAAAAACGACAGGGGACGGAACATTCAGTACTTC. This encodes CASKNDRGRNIQYF.

Here the CDR3 DNA reads TGTGCCAGCAGCCCGAGGACAGAAAAAGGGGCAGAGACCCAGTACTTC. This codes for CASSPRTEKGAETQYF. The V gene is TRBV7-2, the J gene TRBJ2-5, with D perhaps TRBD1 (6 bases). Trimming shortened V by 5 bases and J by 4 bases, and 20 bases separated the two germline ends. Germline lookup yields CDR1 SGHTA and CDR2 FQGNSA. There are 16 residues in the CDR3.

CDR3 bases: TGCGCCAGCAGCCAAGATGTGGCTAGCGGGGGCCACGAGCAGTACTTC. Translated: CASSQDVASGGHEQYF. The chain has TRBV4-1 and TRBJ2-7; 10 bases line up with TRBD2. J was trimmed by 5 bases and V by 0 bases; bases with no gene match: 7. The germline V gene encodes CDR1 MGHRA and CDR2 YSYEKL. CDR3 length: 16 amino acids.

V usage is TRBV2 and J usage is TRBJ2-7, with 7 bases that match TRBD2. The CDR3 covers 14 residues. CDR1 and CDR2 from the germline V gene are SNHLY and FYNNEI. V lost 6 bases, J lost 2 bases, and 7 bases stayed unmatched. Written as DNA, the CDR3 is TGTGCCAGCAGGCCGGGACGGGGGGCCTACGAGCAGTACTTC. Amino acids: CASRPGRGAYEQYF. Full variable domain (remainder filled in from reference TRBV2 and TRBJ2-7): EPEVTQTPSHQVTQMGQEVILRCVPISNHLYFYWYRQILGQKVEFLVSFYNNEISEKSEIFDDQFSVERPDGSNFTLKIRSTKLEDSAMYFCASRPGRGAYEQYFGPGTRLTVT.

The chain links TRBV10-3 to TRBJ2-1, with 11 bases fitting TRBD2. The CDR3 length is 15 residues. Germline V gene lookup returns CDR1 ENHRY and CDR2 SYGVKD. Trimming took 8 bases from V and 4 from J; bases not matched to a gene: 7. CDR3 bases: TGTGCCATCGGAGATAGCGGGGGGGCTTACAATGAGCAGTTCTTC. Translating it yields CAIGDSGGAYNEQFF.

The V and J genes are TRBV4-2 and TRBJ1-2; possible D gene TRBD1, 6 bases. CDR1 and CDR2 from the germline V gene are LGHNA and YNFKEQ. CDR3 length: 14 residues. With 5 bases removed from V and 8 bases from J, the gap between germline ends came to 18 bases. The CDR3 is CASSIPEGGGGYTF. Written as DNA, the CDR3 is TGTGCCAGCAGCATACCGGAGGGCGGGGGCGGCTACACCTTC.

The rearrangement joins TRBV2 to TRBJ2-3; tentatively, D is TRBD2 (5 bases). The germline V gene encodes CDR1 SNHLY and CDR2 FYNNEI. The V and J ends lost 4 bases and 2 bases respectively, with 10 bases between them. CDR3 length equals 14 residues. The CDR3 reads CASSVLAHTDTQYF. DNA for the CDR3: TGTGCCAGCAGTGTTCTAGCCCACACAGATACGCAGTATTTT.

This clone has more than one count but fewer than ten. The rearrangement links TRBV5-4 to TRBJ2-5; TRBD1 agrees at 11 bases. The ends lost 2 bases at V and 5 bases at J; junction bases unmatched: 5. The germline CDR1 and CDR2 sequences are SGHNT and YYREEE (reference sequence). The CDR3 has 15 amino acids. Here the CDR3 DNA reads TGTGCCAGCAGCTTAGGGACAGGGGGAGTGGAGACCCAGTACTTC. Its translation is CASSLGTGGVETQYF.

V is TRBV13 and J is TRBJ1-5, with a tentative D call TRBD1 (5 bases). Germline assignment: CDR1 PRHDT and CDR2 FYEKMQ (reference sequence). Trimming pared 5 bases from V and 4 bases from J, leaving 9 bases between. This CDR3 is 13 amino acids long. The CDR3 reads CASSLKGNQPQHF. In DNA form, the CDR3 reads TGTGCCAGCAGCCTAAAGGGGAATCAGCCCCAGCATTTT.

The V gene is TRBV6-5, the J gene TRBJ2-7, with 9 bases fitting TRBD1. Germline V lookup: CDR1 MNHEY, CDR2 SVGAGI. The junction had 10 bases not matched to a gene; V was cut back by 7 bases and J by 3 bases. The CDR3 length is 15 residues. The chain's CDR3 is CASIRGPGQGYEQYF. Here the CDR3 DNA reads TGTGCCAGCATACGGGGACCGGGACAGGGCTACGAGCAGTACTTC.

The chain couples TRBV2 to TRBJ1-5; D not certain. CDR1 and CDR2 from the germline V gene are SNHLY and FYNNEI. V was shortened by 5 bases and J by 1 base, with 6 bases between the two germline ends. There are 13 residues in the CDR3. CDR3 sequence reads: CASSTESNQPQHF. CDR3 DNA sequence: TGTGCCAGCAGTACAGAGAGCAATCAGCCCCAGCATTTT.

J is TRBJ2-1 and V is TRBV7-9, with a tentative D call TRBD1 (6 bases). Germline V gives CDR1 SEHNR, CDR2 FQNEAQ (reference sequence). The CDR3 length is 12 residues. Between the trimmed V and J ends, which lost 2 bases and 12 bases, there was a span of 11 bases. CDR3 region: CASSLRGSGQFF. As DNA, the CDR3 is TGTGCCAGCAGCTTAAGGGGGTCGGGGCAGTTCTTC.